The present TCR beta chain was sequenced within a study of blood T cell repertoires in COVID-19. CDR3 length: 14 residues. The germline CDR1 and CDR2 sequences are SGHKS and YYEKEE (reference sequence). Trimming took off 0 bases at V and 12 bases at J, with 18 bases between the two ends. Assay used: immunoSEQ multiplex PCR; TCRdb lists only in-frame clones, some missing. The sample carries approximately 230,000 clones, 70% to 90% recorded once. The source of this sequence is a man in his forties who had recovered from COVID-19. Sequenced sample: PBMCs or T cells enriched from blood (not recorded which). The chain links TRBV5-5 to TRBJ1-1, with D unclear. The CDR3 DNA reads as TGTGCCAGCAGCTTGGACACGGATGGCGGGAGGACTTTCTTT. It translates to CASSLDTDGGRTFF.